The following is a T cell receptor (beta chain) sequence with its context. Its antigen is undetermined. Here immunoSEQ multiplex PCR was the method, and the copy in TCRdb shows in-frame clones only, minus some. The data hold roughly 73,000 clones, with about four fifths observed a single time. The record originates from a study of T cell repertoires and HLA-DP antigens. This CDR3 is 15 amino acids long. V gave up 3 bases and J gave up 6 bases; unmatched junction bases: 7. The germline CDR1 and CDR2 sequences are MNHNS and SASEGT. This sequence originates from a man between 60 and 75 years old in good health and CMV-seronegative. The V and J genes are TRBV6-1 and TRBJ2-4; 8 nucleotides line up with TRBD1. Sample: CD4+ T cells from PBMCs. CDR3: CASSERQGAGNIQYF. DNA of the CDR3: TGTGCCAGCAGTGAGAGGCAGGGGGCCGGAAACATTCAGTACTTC.